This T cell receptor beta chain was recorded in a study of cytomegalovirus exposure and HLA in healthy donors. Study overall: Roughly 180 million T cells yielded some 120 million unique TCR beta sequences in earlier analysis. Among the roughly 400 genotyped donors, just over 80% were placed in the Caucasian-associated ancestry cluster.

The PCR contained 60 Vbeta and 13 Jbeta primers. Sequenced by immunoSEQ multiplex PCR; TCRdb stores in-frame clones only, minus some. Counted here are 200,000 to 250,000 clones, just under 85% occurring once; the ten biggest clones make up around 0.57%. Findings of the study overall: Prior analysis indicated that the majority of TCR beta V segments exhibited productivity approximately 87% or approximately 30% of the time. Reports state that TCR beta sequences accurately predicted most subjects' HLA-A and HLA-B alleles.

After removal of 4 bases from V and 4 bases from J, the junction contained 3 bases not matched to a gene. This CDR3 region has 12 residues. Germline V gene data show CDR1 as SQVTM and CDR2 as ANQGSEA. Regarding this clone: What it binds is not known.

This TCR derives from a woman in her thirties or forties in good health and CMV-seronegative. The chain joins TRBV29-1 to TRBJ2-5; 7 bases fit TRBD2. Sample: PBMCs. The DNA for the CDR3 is TGCAGCGTTGGGAGGGAGGGAGAGACCCAGTACTTC. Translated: CSVGREGETQYF.